A selection of T cell receptor beta chains follows, all from one sample in a study of PD-L1 blockade in urothelial cancer. Data came from immunoSEQ multiplex PCR; TCRdb stores just in-frame clones and leaves some out. In the table there are more than 35,000 clones, roughly 36% of which are singletons. The sequencing used tumor tissue, collected before atezolizumab (anti-PD-L1) treatment. The receptors were sampled from a man aged 55-75 years with urothelial cancer. Both conserved end residues are trimmed from each CDR3.

CDR3 length	V gene	J gene	CDR3 protein
14	TRBV5-1	TRBJ2-1	ASSLSGRADDNEQF
15	TRBV18	TRBJ1-2	ASSPEIPATTGYGYT
15	TRBV18	TRBJ1-1	ASSPLDRGPLGTEAF
15	TRBV6-8	TRBJ1-4	ASSYAPTGTSNEKLF
13	TRBV5-1	TRBJ2-2	ASSAGTGAYGELF
14	TRBV11-3	TRBJ2-1	ASSPQERPPYNEQF
13	TRBV7-6	TRBJ2-6	ASRNTGAGANVLT
13	TRBV30	TRBJ2-3	AWSPGTGNADTQY
12	TRBV30	TRBJ1-6	AWTGGTSNSPLH
14	TRBV6-7	TRBJ2-2	ASSYRPGWLTGELF
10	TRBV2	TRBJ1-5	ASSVGREPQH
15	TRBV11-3	TRBJ2-1	ASSLRLDRATYNEQF
12	TRBV11-3	TRBJ1-6	ASSLNSRALPLH
14	TRBV15	TRBJ2-7	ATSRDIGTGAYEQY
12	TRBV9	TRBJ2-3	ASSGTGGTDTQY
15	TRBV6-8	TRBJ2-2	ASSSPGGGPNTGELF
10	TRBV30	TRBJ1-3	ASFGSGNTIY
15	TRBV6-8	TRBJ1-5	ASSPAIASGTEKPQH
14	TRBV25-1	TRBJ2-3	ASSRRGSGVRDTQY
12	TRBV30	TRBJ2-1	AWSGTNPYNEQF
13	TRBV11-3	TRBJ1-2	ASSLTGSFTDGYT
14	TRBV18	TRBJ2-3	ASSPTWGLSTDTQY
14	TRBV9	TRBJ2-3	ASRMTSGGFTDTQY
10	TRBV28	TRBJ1-2	ATVPGVNGYT
13	TRBV19	TRBJ1-4	ASSQQQGPNEKLF
13	TRBV11-1	TRBJ2-1	ASIQRGGRYNEQF
13	TRBV11-3	TRBJ2-7	ASSEGTGSGYEQY
12	TRBV4-1	TRBJ1-4	ASSQGGANEKLF
10	TRBV28	TRBJ1-2	ASSLPGERDT
12	TRBV28	TRBJ1-2	ASSPAGGGYGYT
13	TRBV29-1	TRBJ2-1	SVRTSGSSYNEQF
13	TRBV18	TRBJ2-1	ASSPQVTLYNEQF
13	TRBV18	TRBJ1-1	ASSRQGAWNTEAF
13	TRBV6-8	TRBJ2-7	ASRVDRPNSYEQY
11	TRBV30	TRBJ1-1	AWSVGIGTEAF
15	TRBV11-3	TRBJ2-3	ASSQVLGQVITDTQY
13	TRBV30	TRBJ2-5	AWSNGGLDQETQY
12	TRBV5-1	TRBJ2-7	ASSLTAGSYEQY
12	TRBV6-8	TRBJ2-7	ASRRGWAIGEQY
12	TRBV6-8	TRBJ2-7	ASSPGTGVREQY
12	TRBV28	TRBJ2-7	ASRPQGARYEQY
12	TRBV5-1	TRBJ2-2	ASSHEHRTGELF
12	TRBV7-5	TRBJ2-7	ASSLFLVGGEQY
13	TRBV6-8	TRBJ1-4	ASSGDRGLYEKLF
14	TRBV30	TRBJ2-7	AWRPKSGQGDYEQY
11	TRBV25-1	TRBJ1-2	ANSEEHGEGYT
14	TRBV28	TRBJ2-7	ASSFVLFGTHYEQY
13	TRBV5-1	TRBJ1-5	ASSSGQGAFPPQH
10	TRBV28	TRBJ2-1	ASSFWLAEQF
10	TRBV28	TRBJ1-2	ASRLGDYGYT
12	TRBV18	TRBJ1-2	ASSSRQSQDGYT
12	TRBV5-1	TRBJ1-1	ASRPTGGNTEAF
13	TRBV29-1	TRBJ2-1	SVPNSGRGDNEQF
13	TRBV6-7	TRBJ1-5	ASEQDGVGNQPQH
12	TRBV1	TRBJ1-1	ASSQPGGGTEAF